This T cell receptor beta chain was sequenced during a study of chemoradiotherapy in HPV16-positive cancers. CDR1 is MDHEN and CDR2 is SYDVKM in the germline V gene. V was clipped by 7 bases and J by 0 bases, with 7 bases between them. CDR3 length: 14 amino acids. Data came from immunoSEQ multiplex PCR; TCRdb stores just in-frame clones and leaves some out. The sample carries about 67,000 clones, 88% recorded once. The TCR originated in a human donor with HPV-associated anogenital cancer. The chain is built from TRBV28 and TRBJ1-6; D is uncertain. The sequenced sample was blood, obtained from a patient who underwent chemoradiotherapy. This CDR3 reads CASNRSSYNSPLHF. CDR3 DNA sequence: TGTGCCAGCAATAGGAGCTCCTATAATTCACCCCTCCACTTT.